A single sample gave rise to the 21 T cell receptor beta chains below, sequenced in a study of blood T cell repertoires in COVID-19. This table comes from immunoSEQ multiplex PCR, and its TCRdb copy is limited to in-frame clones, with some not included. This table has around 94,000 clones, roughly 84% appearing once. The material sequenced was peripheral blood. The receptors here all came from a man aged 55-75 years with acute or convalescent COVID-19.

This chain links TRBV11-2 with TRBJ2-3; D is unresolved. CDR3 size: 14 residues. V was cut by 1 base and J by 5 bases, with 10 bases left in between. CDR1 and CDR2 from the germline V gene are SGHAT and FQNNGV. CDR3 region: CASSLGRFGDTQYF. The CDR3 DNA reads as TGTGCCAGCAGCTTAGGTCGCTTCGGAGATACGCAGTATTTT. The full variable domain, its missing parts supplied by reference TRBV11-2 and TRBJ2-3, is EAGVAQSPRYKIIEKRQSVAFWCNPISGHATLYWYQQILGQGPKLLIQFQNNGVVDDSQLPKDRFSAERLKGVDSTLKIQPAKLEDSAVYLCASSLGRFGDTQYFGPGTRLTVL.

This clone was seen a handful of times. This chain connects TRBV19 to TRBJ2-5, with TRBD2 matching over 8 bases. CDR1 and CDR2 from the germline V gene are LNHDA and SQIVND (reference sequence). After removal of 7 bases from V and 5 bases from J, the junction contained 18 bases not matched to a gene. The CDR3 is 17 amino acids. The CDR3 region has the DNA TGTGCCAGTACCCTCGAACCGGTAGCGGGGATGGGGGAGACCCAGTACTTC. Translated, it gives CASTLEPVAGMGETQYF.

The V and J genes are TRBV9 and TRBJ1-3; D is perhaps TRBD1 (6 bases). In germline, CDR1 is SGDLS, CDR2 YYNGEE. The CDR3 runs 16 residues. V was shortened by 2 bases and J by 0 bases, with 12 bases between the two germline ends. The CDR3 DNA sequence: TGTGCCAGCAGCGTTTGGGACACCAACTCTGGAAACACCATATATTTT. As protein: CASSVWDTNSGNTIYF.

J is TRBJ1-1 and V is TRBV19; 9 bases agree with TRBD1. The CDR3 consists of 14 residues. Losses at the gene ends were 6 bases for V and 4 bases for J; bases not matched to a gene: 6. CDR1 and CDR2 from the germline V gene are LNHDA and SQIVND (reference sequence). CDR3 nucleotide sequence: TGTGCCAGTAGACCGACAGGGGGTGTCACTGAAGCTTTCTTT. Amino acid sequence: CASRPTGGVTEAFF. The full variable domain, rest sourced from reference TRBV19 and TRBJ1-1, is DGGITQSPKYLFRKEGQNVTLSCEQNLNHDAMYWYRQDPGQGLRLIYYSQIVNDFQKGDIAEGYSVSREKKESFPLTVTSAQKNPTAFYLCASRPTGGVTEAFFGQGTRLTVV.

The genes are TRBV7-8 and TRBJ2-7; the match to TRBD1 covers 7 bases. CDR3 length: 14 residues. CDR1 and CDR2 from the germline V gene are SGHVS and FQNEAQ. After removal of 2 bases from V and 4 bases from J, the junction contained 5 bases not matched to a gene. Written as DNA, the CDR3 is TGTGCCAGCAGCTTATTACAGGGGACGTACGAGCAGTACTTC. It specifies CASSLLQGTYEQYF.

This sequence joins TRBV10-3 and TRBJ1-2; TRBD1 agrees at 8 bases. The CDR3 covers 13 residues. The V and J ends lost 5 bases and 7 bases, in that order; junction bases with no gene match: 6. CDR1 is ENHRY, CDR2 SYGVKD, per germline. In nucleotides, the CDR3 is TGTGCCATCAGTCCGGGACAGGACTTTGGCTACACCTTC. This translates into CAISPGQDFGYTF.

The chain is built from TRBV7-8 and TRBJ1-3, with D uncertain. The CDR3 spans 17 residues. The germline CDR1 and CDR2 sequences are SGHVS and FQNEAQ. V lost 5 bases, J lost 0 bases, and 17 bases lay in between. The CDR3 here is CASSAMDGLYSGNTIYF. CDR3 in DNA: TGTGCCAGCAGCGCTATGGACGGACTTTACTCTGGAAACACCATATATTTT.

A single count supports this clone. The V gene is TRBV29-1, the J gene TRBJ2-7; no reliable D call. The V gene's germline CDR1 is SQVTM and CDR2 ANQGSEA. CDR3 size: 12 residues. Trimming removed 0 bases at V and 3 bases at J, with 6 bases between. The CDR3 DNA follows: TGCAGCGTTGAAGAAACCAGCTACGAGCAGTACTTC. Translated, it gives CSVEETSYEQYF.

A single count supports this clone. The J gene is TRBJ2-7, the V gene TRBV14, with TRBD2 matching 7 bases. Trimming took 1 base from V and 7 from J; bases not matched to a gene: 1. The CDR3 is made up of 12 amino acids. Per the germline V gene, CDR1 is SGHDN and CDR2 is FVKESK. The CDR3 loop is CASSQAGGEQYF. DNA for the CDR3: TGTGCCAGCAGCCAAGCGGGGGGAGAGCAGTACTTC.

The chain is built from TRBV19 and TRBJ1-6, with 11 bases lining up with TRBD1. The CDR3 has 14 residues. Germline V CDR1 and CDR2: LNHDA, SQIVND (reference sequence). The J segment lost 7 bases and the V segment lost 6 bases, leaving 2 bases of the junction unmatched. CDR3 residues: CASRGTGGNSPLHF. In DNA, the CDR3 is TGTGCCAGTAGGGGGACAGGGGGAAATTCACCCCTCCACTTT.

This clone was picked up a small number of times. Different DNA sequences within this sample yield the same CDR3. The V call is TRBV7-8, the J call TRBJ2-7; TRBD1 matches 7 bases. CDR1 is SGHVS and CDR2 is FQNEAQ in the germline V gene. This CDR3 has 14 amino acids. V lost 4 bases, J lost 2 bases, and 5 bases stayed unmatched. The CDR3 loop reads CASSSTGQTYEQYF. The CDR3 coding sequence is TGTGCCAGCAGCTCGACGGGACAGACCTACGAGCAGTACTTC.

This clone was counted only a few times. The chain is built from TRBV29-1 and TRBJ2-5, with D possibly TRBD2 on 5 matching bases. CDR3 size: 12 residues. V lost 5 bases, J lost 5 bases, and 12 bases lay in between. Per the germline V gene, CDR1 is SQVTM and CDR2 is ANQGSEA. CDR3 amino acids: CSVTDPGETQYF. In DNA form, the CDR3 reads TGCAGCGTTACTGACCCGGGGGAGACCCAGTACTTC.

The chain uses TRBV19 and TRBJ2-1; D is unclear. This CDR3 is built from 11 residues. The V and J ends lost 7 bases and 15 bases respectively, with 16 bases between them. Germline loops: CDR1 LNHDA, CDR2 SQIVND (reference sequence). CDR3 coding DNA: TGTGCCAGTAAAATCGGTAACGATCGGTTCTTC. Its translation: CASKIGNDRFF. Based on the CDR3 plus reference TRBV19 and TRBJ2-1, the full variable domain is DGGITQSPKYLFRKEGQNVTLSCEQNLNHDAMYWYRQDPGQGLRLIYYSQIVNDFQKGDIAEGYSVSREKKESFPLTVTSAQKNPTAFYLCASKIGNDRFFGPGTRLTVL.

The count of this clone is one. The chain is built from TRBV5-1 and TRBJ1-1, with D unresolved. Trimming took 0 bases from V and 0 from J, leaving 18 bases between them. The V gene's germline CDR1 is SGHRS and CDR2 YFSETQ. The CDR3 runs to 18 residues. The DNA for the CDR3 is TGCGCCAGCAGCTTGGAAAGCGCGCTCCGTTACTTGAACACTGAAGCTTTCTTT. Translation: CASSLESALRYLNTEAFF.

This chain uses TRBV6-5 with TRBJ1-2; D ambiguous. Germline CDR1 and CDR2: MNHEY and SVGAGI. The CDR3 spans 15 residues. V was shortened by 2 bases and J by 2 bases, with 12 bases between the two germline ends. Here the CDR3 reads CASSYGESSNYGYTF. CDR3 bases: TGTGCCAGCAGTTACGGAGAATCCTCCAACTATGGCTACACCTTC.

The genes are TRBV10-3 and TRBJ2-7; 10 nucleotides line up with TRBD1. Per germline, CDR1 ENHRY and CDR2 SYGVKD. V dropped 4 bases and J dropped 6; count of bases not matched to a gene: 6. This CDR3 is 14 amino acids long. The DNA of the CDR3 is TGTGCCATCAGTGGCGGGACAGGGGTTGGCGAGCAGTACTTC. Translation gives CAISGGTGVGEQYF.

The chain is built from TRBV30 and TRBJ2-7, with D unresolved. This CDR3 region has 13 residues. Germline V gene sequence: CDR1 GTSNPN, CDR2 SVGIG (reference sequence). Trimming stripped 3 bases from V and 0 bases from J, with 9 bases between. CDR3 in amino acids: CAWRLWSSYEQYF. The CDR3 coding sequence is TGTGCCTGGAGATTATGGAGCTCCTACGAGCAGTACTTC.

This chain links TRBV6-5 with TRBJ1-1; 8 bases agree with TRBD1. Trimming cost V 6 bases and J 0 bases; bases outside gene matches: 6. Germline CDR1 and CDR2: MNHEY and SVGAGI. The CDR3 length is 15 residues. CDR3 sequence: CASSSDRAMNTEAFF. CDR3 in DNA: TGTGCCAGCAGCTCGGACAGGGCCATGAACACTGAAGCTTTCTTT.

This clone was seen just once. This CDR3 is CASSPRGGREYEQYF. For the CDR3, the DNA is TGTGCCAGCAGCCCCCGGGGGGGGCGGGAGTACGAGCAGTACTTC. This chain links TRBV9 with TRBJ2-7, with TRBD2 identical over 8 bases. The ends lost 4 bases at V and 4 bases at J; junction bases unmatched: 10. CDR3 size: 15 residues. Germline V gene sequence: CDR1 SGDLS, CDR2 YYNGEE.

CDR3 DNA sequence: TGCAGTGCTAGTCTCTGGCAGGGGGCAGGGGAGACCCAGTACTTC. Translated, it gives CSASLWQGAGETQYF. V usage is TRBV20-1 and J usage is TRBJ2-5, with 8 positions matching TRBD1. V lost 3 bases, J lost 5 bases, and 11 bases stayed unmatched. CDR1 DFQATT and CDR2 SNEGSKA come from the germline V gene (reference sequence). The CDR3 has 15 residues.

This clone turned up a few times. The DNA for the CDR3 is TGTGCCAGCAGCTTAGGATCCCTAGCGGGGGGCCAAACAGATACGCAGTATTTT. Residues: CASSLGSLAGGQTDTQYF. The chain links TRBV11-2 to TRBJ2-3, with TRBD2 matching 11 bases. Germline V gene data show CDR1 as SGHAT and CDR2 as FQNNGV. J lost 3 bases, V lost 1 base, and 9 bases had no gene match. The CDR3 has 18 residues. Supplemented by reference TRBV11-2 and TRBJ2-3, the full variable domain reads EAGVAQSPRYKIIEKRQSVAFWCNPISGHATLYWYQQILGQGPKLLIQFQNNGVVDDSQLPKDRFSAERLKGVDSTLKIQPAKLEDSAVYLCASSLGSLAGGQTDTQYFGPGTRLTVL.